The sample holds one count of the clone carrying this TCR beta chain. In the authors' methods: The authors estimated nucleated cell counts from reference gene primer amplification. Here immunoSEQ multiplex PCR was the method, and the copy in TCRdb shows in-frame clones only, minus some. That table is the source of V, J and clone size, and D and trimming were worked out from the DNA. The data contain about 220,000 clones, almost 90% of them singletons. The data belong to a study of blood T cell repertoires in COVID-19. V lost 5 bases to trimming and J lost 0 bases; unmatched junction nucleotides: 3. In germline, CDR1 is LNHDA, CDR2 SQIVND (reference sequence). This CDR3 comprises 15 residues.

This receptor was taken from a woman aged 50 to 60 with acute COVID-19. The sequencing input was PBMCs or T cells enriched from blood (not recorded which). The chain couples TRBV19 to TRBJ1-5, with 8 bases aligning to TRBD1. CDR3 bases: TGTGCCAGTAGTCTGGGACAGGATAGCAATCAGCCCCAGCATTTT. Encoded protein: CASSLGQDSNQPQHF.